This TCR beta chain was sequenced during a study of shared clonotypes between healthy human individuals. Background on the study: Each donor's CD4 naive and CD4 memory cells filled three plates apiece, CD8 naive two, and CD8 memory one.

Whole-study results and caveats: Despite large depth, sorted-subset datasets appeared incompletely sequenced.

Naive CD8 cells, CD45RO-negative and positively selected for CCR7, excluded terminally differentiated effector memory CD45RA+ cells. Each sample came from a Caucasian adult donor living in Nashville, Tennessee. Assay: immunoSEQ multiplex PCR; the TCRdb copy retains only in-frame clones and omits some. This sample has about 2.2 million clones, with about 93% found just once. The germline V gene encodes CDR1 SGHRS and CDR2 YFSETQ. The CDR3 has 16 amino acids. The ends were cut back, 3 bases at V and 2 bases at J, with 17 bases in the middle. Turning to this clone: What it binds is unknown.

The receptor's source is a man between 18 and 35 years old in good health. Some clones in this sample may be carry-over from other donors' samples. Sequenced sample: naive CD8+ T cells from PBMCs. V and J are TRBV5-1 and TRBJ1-2; D is possibly TRBD1 (6 bases). Here the CDR3 DNA reads TGCGCCAGCAGCTCCAAGCCGACAGGATCAAACTATGGCTACACCTTC. The encoded protein is CASSSKPTGSNYGYTF. The full variable domain, rest sourced from reference TRBV5-1 and TRBJ1-2, is KAGVTQTPRYLIKTRGQQVTLSCSPISGHRSVSWYQQTPGQGLQFLFEYFSETQRNKGNFPGRFSGRQFSNSRSEMNVSTLELGDSALYLCASSSKPTGSNYGYTFGSGTRLTVV.